This record covers a single TCR beta chain. Reverse transcription used roughly 0.5 to 1 ug RNA and random hexamers. Amplification of TCR beta CDR3 across 54 Vbeta and 13 Jbeta was performed with immunoSEQ multiplex PCR. TCRdb redid the calling of the immunoSEQ multiplex PCR reads with MiXCR, one entry per CDR3 protein. The table includes some 110,000 distinct CDR3 sequences, just under 95% detected once. The sample is drawn from a study of CD8 T cells in Susac syndrome. Germline CDR1 SGHDT, CDR2 YYEEEE. The CDR3 loop spans 15 amino acids. Between the trimmed V and J ends, which lost 3 bases and 1 base, there was a span of 13 bases.

This receptor was taken from a human donor in good health. J is TRBJ1-1 and V is TRBV5-6; the D is unclear. Sequencing was carried out using CD4+ T cells from PBMCs. Written as DNA, the CDR3 is TGTGCCAGCAGCTCTTACGGGCGCCGGAACACTGAAGCTTTCTTT. It is translated as CASSSYGRRNTEAFF.